This T cell receptor beta chain was found in a study of OX40 agonist ivuxolimab in advanced cancers. This clone was seen a handful of times. The method was immunoSEQ multiplex PCR; TCRdb's version includes in-frame clones alone and lacks a portion of them. The sample includes some 51,000 clones, 60% to 80% of them seen just once. This CDR3 comprises 14 residues. Germline V gives CDR1 LGHNA, CDR2 YNFKEQ. The V gene lost 1 base and the J gene lost 2 bases, with 8 bases spanning the gap. The receptor's source is an adult with an advanced solid tumor such as melanoma, head and neck, liver or kidney cancer. The V and J genes are TRBV4-2 and TRBJ1-1, with no clear D. The source was CD4+ or CD8+ T cells sorted from blood, collected in a trial of the OX40 agonist ivuxolimab. DNA of the CDR3: TGTGCCAGCAGCCAAGGGACGTTCAACACTGAAGCTTTCTTT. The encoded protein is CASSQGTFNTEAFF.